The TCR beta chain under discussion was sequenced for a study of T cell changes during pregnancy in multiple sclerosis. The method was immunoSEQ multiplex PCR; TCRdb's version includes in-frame clones alone and lacks a portion of them. The sample has under 40,000 clones; 92% are singletons. This clone turned up a few times. The source material was CD8+ T cells from peripheral blood mononuclear cells, sampled before pregnancy. The clonotype originates from a female donor with multiple sclerosis, enrolled in a pregnancy study.

CDR3 loop: CSVGSGQGNAYGYTF. The CDR3 DNA reads as TGCAGCGTTGGGTCGGGACAGGGAAATGCCTATGGCTACACCTTC. The chain employs TRBV29-1 and TRBJ1-2; TRBD1 aligns across 9 bases. The ends lost 4 bases at V and 4 bases at J; junction bases unmatched: 10. The length of the CDR3 is 15 residues. Germline CDR1 is SQVTM and CDR2 is ANQGSEA.